The clone carrying this T cell receptor beta chain was seen once. Its antigen remains unknown. This entry comes from a study of shared clonotypes between healthy human individuals. Notes on the study in general: Sequencing depth was expected to influence donor clonotype sharing. In general, naive subsets displayed greater estimated richness than memory subsets did.

Deep-level settings were used for running the assay. Researchers divided each subset's genomic DNA evenly across several immunoSEQ plates. Data came from immunoSEQ multiplex PCR; TCRdb stores just in-frame clones and leaves some out. The sample consists of approximately 1,000,000 clones, about 84% of them appearing once. What was sequenced was memory CD4+ T cells from PBMCs. As for subset: CD45RA-negative fraction. The clonotype originates from a man aged 18 to 29 in good health. Some clones in this sample may be carry-over from other donors' samples.

The chain's CDR3 is CASIDAQDRGNEQFF. The CDR3 DNA reads as TGTGCCAGCATCGACGCCCAAGACAGGGGCAATGAGCAGTTCTTC. This chain joins TRBV5-6 and TRBJ2-1; TRBD1 matches 8 bases. V trimming: 6 bases; J trimming: 6 bases; junction bases outside the gene matches: 11. The CDR3 is 15 residues long. CDR1 and CDR2 (germline): SGHDT, YYEEEE.